This TCR beta chain was observed in a study of T cell repertoires in cytomegalovirus infection. TCRdb passed the reads through MiXCR, listing each CDR3 protein once. The repertoire holds fewer than 300,000 distinct CDR3 sequences, about 25% seen once, with roughly 14% in the top ten. The ends lost 7 bases at V and 2 bases at J; junction bases unmatched: 7. CDR1 and CDR2 from the germline V gene are MNHEY and SVGEGT. This CDR3 contains 14 residues. Sequenced: PBMCs. This chain connects TRBV6-2 or TRBV6-3 to TRBJ2-7; 8 bases fit TRBD1. The sequence came from a human donor in good health (CMV status not recorded). Some clones in this sample may be carry-over from other donors' samples. The CDR3 nucleotides read TGTGCCAGCACTCGACAGGGGTTCCCCTACGAGCAGTACTTC. This gives the protein CASTRQGFPYEQYF.